This T cell receptor (beta chain) emerged from a study of T cell responses to AZD1222 COVID-19 vaccine. This CDR3 spans 13 amino acids. V lost 4 bases and J lost 4; bases outside the gene matches: 5. Looked up from germline, CDR1 is SQVTM and CDR2 is ANQGSEA. The assay was immunoSEQ multiplex PCR, and TCRdb's table has in-frame clones only and misses some. The sample consists of about 130,000 clones, about nine tenths of them appearing once. Study findings and constraints: Sampling captured repertoires only after the peak T cell response.

This clone came up once. Its antigen is currently unknown. The TCR comes from an adult in good health. This specimen was peripheral blood, taken on day 0 of AZD1222 vaccination. The chain employs TRBV29-1 and TRBJ1-1, with 8 bases lining up with TRBD1. The CDR3 sequence: CSVGNRGFTEAFF. The CDR3 DNA is TGCAGCGTTGGTAACAGGGGGTTCACTGAAGCTTTCTTT.